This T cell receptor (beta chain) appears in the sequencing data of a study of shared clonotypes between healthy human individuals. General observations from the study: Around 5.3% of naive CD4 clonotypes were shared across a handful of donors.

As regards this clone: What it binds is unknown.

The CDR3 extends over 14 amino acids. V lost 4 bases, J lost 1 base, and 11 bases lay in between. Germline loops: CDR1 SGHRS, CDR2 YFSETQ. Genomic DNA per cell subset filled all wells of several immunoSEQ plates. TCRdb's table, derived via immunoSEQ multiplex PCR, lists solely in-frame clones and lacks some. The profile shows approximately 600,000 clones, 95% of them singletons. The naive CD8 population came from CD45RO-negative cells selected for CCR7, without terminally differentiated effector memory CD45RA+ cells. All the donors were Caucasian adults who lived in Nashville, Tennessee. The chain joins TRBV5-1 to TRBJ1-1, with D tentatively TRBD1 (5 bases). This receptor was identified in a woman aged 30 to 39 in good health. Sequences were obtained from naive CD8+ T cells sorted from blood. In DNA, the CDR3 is TGCGCCAGCAGCACCCATGGGACGAACACTGAAGCTTTCTTT. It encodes CASSTHGTNTEAFF.